This T cell receptor beta chain was recovered during a study of T cells after yellow fever vaccination. MiXCR, applied by TCRdb to the 5' RACE reads, yields one record per CDR3 protein. The sample contains more than 30,000 distinct CDR3 sequences, around 7% of which appear only once. With respect to this clonotype: A much more abundant neighbour one base away suggests this may be a read error.

Study-wide points: Most clones from primary vaccination resurfaced after the booster (approximately 96% CD4, 88% CD8).

Germline CDR1 SGHRS, CDR2 YFSETQ. The CDR3 covers 12 residues. Material: PBMCs, either bulk or a sorted T-cell subset (CD4+, CD8+, memory, or dextramer-sorted; not recorded which), obtained on the day of the first yellow fever vaccination. The chain couples TRBV5-1 to TRBJ2-1; D is uncertain. The clonotype comes from a young man who received the YFV17D yellow fever vaccine. The CDR3 sequence is CARSLVGNEQFF. In DNA form, the CDR3 reads TGCGCCCGCAGCTTGGTGGGAAATGAGCAGTTCTTC.